Following are 15 T cell receptor beta chains from one sample sequenced in a study of CD8 T cells in Susac syndrome. An amount of RNA that ranged from roughly 0.5 to 1 ug was reverse transcribed with random hexamers. TCRdb reprocessed the immunoSEQ multiplex PCR reads via MiXCR and lists one record per CDR3 protein. The sample holds hundreds of thousands of distinct CDR3 sequences, 85% seen once. Sequenced sample: CD8+ T cells from PBMCs. These receptors all come from a human donor with multiple sclerosis.

The chain joins TRBV6-5 to TRBJ1-1, with D tentatively TRBD1 (5 bases). The CDR3 runs to 15 residues. The germline gives CDR1 MNHEY, CDR2 SVGAGI. Deletions cut 0 bases from V and 0 bases from J, with 8 bases between. Here the CDR3 reads CASSYSSGVNTEAFF. In DNA, the CDR3 is TGTGCCAGCAGTTACTCATCGGGGGTGAACACTGAAGCTTTCTTT.

V usage is TRBV28 and J usage is TRBJ1-5, with D unresolved. This CDR3 has 14 residues. Per germline, CDR1 MDHEN and CDR2 SYDVKM. V was shortened by 2 bases and J by 9 bases, with 14 bases between the two germline ends. CDR3 DNA: TGTGCCAGCAGTTTAGGGTCGGGCCTAGGGCCCCAGCATTTT. Its translation: CASSLGSGLGPQHF. The full variable domain, in which reference TRBV28 and TRBJ1-5 provide the parts outside the CDR3, is DVKVTQSSRYLVKRTGEKVFLECVQDMDHENMFWYRQDPGLGLRLIYFSYDVKMKEKGDIPEGYSVSREKKERFSLILESASTNQTSMYLCASSLGSGLGPQHFGDGTRLSIL.

The chain links TRBV30 to TRBJ1-4; D gene ambiguous. Germline values: CDR1 GTSNPN, CDR2 SVGIG (reference sequence). V was clipped by 4 bases and J by 4 bases, with 16 bases between them. The length of the CDR3 is 15 residues. CDR3 amino acids: CAWIPPGEGNEKLFF. The CDR3 DNA follows: TGTGCCTGGATTCCCCCCGGGGAGGGTAATGAAAAACTGTTTTTT.

The chain has TRBV27 and TRBJ2-1; D is uncertain. V was cut by 5 bases and J by 8 bases, with 16 bases left in between. CDR1 is MNHEY and CDR2 is SMNVEV in the germline V gene (reference sequence). There are 14 residues in the CDR3. CDR3: CASSRPRSEHEQFF. CDR3 DNA sequence: TGTGCCAGCAGTCGCCCGAGGAGCGAGCATGAGCAGTTCTTC.

This chain connects TRBV27 to TRBJ2-1, with 7 bases that match TRBD2. Germline trimming cut 7 bases from V and 4 bases from J; bases unmatched to any gene: 7. CDR1 and CDR2 (germline): MNHEY, SMNVEV (reference sequence). The CDR3 is made up of 14 amino acids. DNA of the CDR3: TGTGCCAGCATGGCTAGCGGAAAGTACAATGAGCAGTTCTTC. Encoded protein: CASMASGKYNEQFF.

The rearrangement joins TRBV13 to TRBJ2-1; 7 bases map to TRBD2. This CDR3 comprises 15 residues. Germline trimming cut 0 bases from V and 7 bases from J; bases unmatched to any gene: 6. Germline CDR1 is PRHDT and CDR2 is FYEKMQ (reference sequence). The CDR3 DNA is TGTGCCAGCAGCTTAGGCCCCGGGACTATTAATGAGCAGTTCTTC. This sequence encodes CASSLGPGTINEQFF.

The genes are TRBV27 and TRBJ1-1; D gene unclear. Germline assignment: CDR1 MNHEY and CDR2 SMNVEV (reference sequence). V lost 0 bases, J lost 4 bases, and 12 bases lay in between. This CDR3 is built from 15 residues. The CDR3 protein is CASSLSAGRRTEAFF. DNA of the CDR3: TGTGCCAGCAGTTTATCAGCGGGTCGACGCACTGAAGCTTTCTTT.

The chain combines TRBV7-9 with TRBJ1-1; D is possibly TRBD1 (5 bases). This CDR3 has 14 amino acids. CDR1 is SEHNR and CDR2 is FQNEAQ in the germline V gene (reference sequence). Trimming removed 2 bases at V and 4 bases at J, with 11 bases between. As DNA, the CDR3 is TGTGCCAGCAGCTTACTGGGGGAGAGCACTGAAGCTTTCTTT. Its translation is CASSLLGESTEAFF.

V usage is TRBV6-5 and J usage is TRBJ2-7; 7 bases are shared with TRBD2. V trimming: 2 bases; J trimming: 4 bases; junction bases outside the gene matches: 11. CDR3 size: 16 residues. The germline CDR1 and CDR2 sequences are MNHEY and SVGAGI. Here the CDR3 DNA reads TGTGCCAGCAGTTACGAGTCCTCGGGACTACATTACGAGCAGTACTTC. Translated, it gives CASSYESSGLHYEQYF.

The chain couples TRBV7-8 to TRBJ2-5; 9 bases are shared with TRBD1. The CDR3 is 15 amino acids. Germline V CDR1 and CDR2: SGHVS, FQNEAQ. J lost 4 bases, V lost 5 bases, and 8 bases had no gene match. The CDR3: CASSHYRGQRETQYF. The CDR3 nucleotides are TGTGCCAGCAGCCATTACAGGGGGCAACGAGAGACCCAGTACTTC.

The genes are TRBV7-9 and TRBJ2-7; a possible D gene is TRBD1 (6 bases). Germline lookup yields CDR1 SEHNR and CDR2 FQNEAQ (reference sequence). CDR3 length: 13 residues. Trimming stripped 5 bases from V and 7 bases from J, with 15 bases between. Here the CDR3 reads CASSHRAGAEQYF. The CDR3 nucleotides are TGTGCCAGCAGCCACCGGGCAGGGGCTGAGCAGTACTTC.

The rearrangement links TRBV23-1 to TRBJ1-1; possibly TRBD1 for D (6 bases). TRBV23-1 has ORF status, its function being uncertain. V lost 9 bases and J lost 1, with 12 bases in between. This CDR3 region has 13 residues. The CDR3 sequence: CASRGETNTEAFF. The CDR3 nucleotides are TGCGCCAGTAGGGGGGAGACGAACACTGAAGCTTTCTTT.

This clonotype was seen a handful of times. The V gene is TRBV29-1, the J gene TRBJ2-5, with D maybe TRBD1 (6 bases). Trimming stripped 2 bases from V and 5 bases from J, with 15 bases between. Germline CDR1 reads SQVTM; CDR2 reads ANQGSEA. The CDR3 is 14 residues long. CDR3 amino acids: CSVESRGGRETQYF. For the CDR3, the DNA is TGCAGCGTTGAATCTCGTGGGGGCCGTGAGACCCAGTACTTC.

The rearrangement uses TRBV13 and TRBJ1-1; D gene ambiguous. This CDR3 comprises 12 residues. Per the germline V gene, CDR1 is PRHDT and CDR2 is FYEKMQ (reference sequence). With 0 bases removed from V and 5 bases from J, the gap between germline ends came to 4 bases. CDR3 DNA sequence: TGTGCCAGCAGCTTAGGCCGTACTGAAGCTTTCTTT. It yields the protein CASSLGRTEAFF. Supplemented by reference TRBV13 and TRBJ1-1, the full variable domain reads AAGVIQSPRHLIKEKRETATLKCYPIPRHDTVYWYQQGPGQDPQFLISFYEKMQSDKGSIPDRFSAQQFSDYHSELNMSSLELGDSALYFCASSLGRTEAFFGQGTRLTVV.

The CDR3 protein is CASSPHEMGEKLFF. The CDR3 bases are TGTGCCAGCAGTCCTCATGAGATGGGGGAAAAACTGTTTTTT. The J gene is TRBJ1-4, the V gene TRBV6-6; D remains ambiguous. CDR1 MNHNY and CDR2 SVGAGI come from the germline V gene (reference sequence). With 5 bases removed from V and 8 bases from J, the gap between germline ends came to 15 bases. The CDR3 runs 14 residues.